This TCR beta chain was sequenced in a study of blood T cells in healthy people across ages. Then a second PCR, running roughly 7 to 11 cycles, was carried out with a sample-barcoded 5' primer and a J-beta primer mix. TCRdb analysed the 5' RACE reads with MiXCR anew, one entry per CDR3 protein. The table lists around 1,000,000 distinct CDR3 sequences, less than 45% of them singletons. This clonotype has just a few counts. Germline V gives CDR1 SGHDN, CDR2 FVKESK. The CDR3 is made up of 16 amino acids. V lost 3 bases and J 2 bases, leaving 15 bases between the germline ends. The sequencing sample was made of blood. V and J are TRBV14 and TRBJ2-3; possibly TRBD1 for D (5 bases). The receptor was derived from a man between 18 and 29 years old in good health. The CDR3 reads CASSHLGNRITDTQYF. Here the CDR3 DNA reads TGTGCCAGCAGCCACTTGGGCAACAGGATCACAGATACGCAGTATTTT.